This T cell receptor beta chain was observed in a study of CD4 T cells in relation to SARS-CoV-2 and coronaviruses. Across the study: After roughly 11 days of antigen culture, PBMC TCR beta CDR3s were sequenced.

Study conclusions and caveats: Approximately 65% of donors had memory CD4+ clonotypes crossrecognizing SARS-CoV-2 and common cold coronavirus spike.

Germline V gene data show CDR1 as LGHDT and CDR2 as YNNKEL (reference sequence). This CDR3 is 15 amino acids long. Between the trimmed V and J ends, which lost 4 bases and 6 bases, there was a span of 17 bases. Unexposed donor CD4+ T cells date from about 2011-2018, before the COVID-19 pandemic. After about 10 days of culture, CD4+ T cells were isolated. Turning to this clone: Antigen: not known.

TCRdb's copy holds only in-frame clones and misses some; the assay was immunoSEQ multiplex PCR. The sample holds some 28,000 clones, about 70% seen once. The specimen sequenced was CD4+ T cells from PBMCs, cultured in vitro. The rearrangement uses TRBV3-1 (or the pseudogene TRBV3-2) and TRBJ2-3, with a weak D call TRBD2 (6 bases). This TCR derives from a human donor in good health. CDR3 region: CASSPVVSAGDTQYF. The CDR3 DNA follows: TGTGCCAGCAGCCCCGTCGTTTCGGCGGGGGATACGCAGTATTTT.